This T cell receptor beta chain was obtained from a study of immune cell composition in non-small cell lung cancer. Study-level findings and limits: Tumour TCR-beta clonality was not significantly tied to smoking pack-years.

The CDR3 loop spans 17 amino acids. V shed 5 bases and J shed 1 base, with 21 bases lying between them. Germline CDR1 and CDR2: SGHAT and FQDESV (reference sequence). The table came from immunoSEQ multiplex PCR; TCRdb's copy has only in-frame clones and leaves some out. Of 2,000 or so clones in the sample, about two thirds are singletons; the top ten hold around 8.5%. Normal lung was taken at the farthest possible site, at least 3 cm from tumour. With respect to this clone: Its antigen is undetermined.

The chain links TRBV11-1 to TRBJ2-7; D might be TRBD2 (6 bases). The origin of this receptor is a human donor with non-small cell lung cancer. Input material: non-adjacent lung tissue. CDR3 bases: TGTGCCAGCAGCCTTTTCCCTGGTAGCGGCTCATCCTACGAGCAGTACTTC. Encoded protein: CASSLFPGSGSSYEQYF. Full variable domain (outside the CDR3, taken from reference TRBV11-1 and TRBJ2-7): EAEVAQSPRYKITEKSQAVAFWCDPISGHATLYWYRQILGQGPELLVQFQDESVVDDSQLPKDRFSAERLKGVDSTLKIQPAELGDSAMYLCASSLFPGSGSSYEQYFGPGTRLTVT.